The sequence of this TCR beta chain was determined in a study of T cells in tumors after PD-1 blockade. Remarks on this clone: Its antigen is not known.

The data were produced by immunoSEQ multiplex PCR, yet TCRdb's version contains in-frame clones alone and is incomplete. This table holds around 19,000 clones, more than 70% found once. CDR1 DFQATT and CDR2 SNEGSKA come from the germline V gene (reference sequence). The CDR3 loop spans 11 amino acids. V was cut by 5 bases and J by 0 bases, with 4 bases left in between. Notes on the study in general: Peripheral recruitment is suggested, as some novel exhausted tumor clones were in pre-treatment blood.

Input was 616 ng to 6,004 ng of genomic DNA from tumor or blood. This chain joins TRBV20-1 and TRBJ1-1; D remains ambiguous. This sequence originates from a human donor with basal cell carcinoma. The sequencing used PBMCs, collected before anti-PD-1 treatment. The CDR3 loop is CSALLNTEAFF. The CDR3 region has the DNA TGCAGTGCTCTTCTGAACACTGAAGCTTTCTTT.